This T cell receptor (beta chain) was identified during a study of Ad26.COV2.S vaccination and SARS-CoV-2 variants. The overall study: This donor came from the COV1001 trial of Ad26.COV2.S.

Treatment specified: approximately 18 received Ad26.COV2.S at low or high dose, single or two shots; about 5 received placebo; per-sample allocation not given. The investigators took samples on day 63 after the first vaccine or placebo injection. From germline, CDR1 is SNHLY and CDR2 FYNNEI. Trimming took 0 bases from V and 0 from J; bases not matched to a gene: 7. The CDR3 contains 17 residues. The repertoire was sequenced with immunoSEQ multiplex PCR; TCRdb's copy has only in-frame clones and lacks some. Altogether 350,000 to 450,000 clones are present, roughly 84% being singletons, with the ten largest covering around 3.7%.

The V gene is TRBV2, the J gene TRBJ2-7; 8 positions match TRBD2. The receptor comes from a person between 18 and 59 years old who received the Ad26.COV2.S COVID-19 vaccine or a placebo. The material was peripheral blood, obtained in a trial of Ad26.COV2.S vaccine versus placebo. The CDR3 coding sequence is TGTGCCAGCAGTGAAGCTGGGGGCGGGGGGTACTCCTACGAGCAGTACTTC. This gives the protein CASSEAGGGGYSYEQYF.